The 28 T cell receptor beta chains in this list originate from one sample, sequenced in a study of blood T cell repertoires in COVID-19. Assay used: immunoSEQ multiplex PCR; TCRdb lists only in-frame clones, some missing. The sample has roughly 90,000 clones; roughly nine tenths are singletons. The specimen was peripheral blood. The receptors shown here come from a man aged 45-65 years with acute or convalescent COVID-19.

The chain combines TRBV28 with TRBJ2-2, with 7 bases fitting TRBD2. The trim removed 8 bases at V and 5 bases at J, leaving 8 bases unmatched. The CDR3 is 14 amino acids. Germline CDR1 MDHEN, CDR2 SYDVKM. The CDR3 bases are TGTGCCAGCTGGGGTCTAGCGGATACCGGGGAGCTGTTTTTT. Its protein product is CASWGLADTGELFF. The full variable domain, completed using reference TRBV28 and TRBJ2-2, is DVKVTQSSRYLVKRTGEKVFLECVQDMDHENMFWYRQDPGLGLRLIYFSYDVKMKEKGDIPEGYSVSREKKERFSLILESASTNQTSMYLCASWGLADTGELFFGEGSRLTVL.

In the case of this clone: No DNA is shown, since the ends of the CDR3 on it are uncertain; the CDR3 is the one TCRdb lists. The chain carries TRBV3-1 (or the pseudogene TRBV3-2) and TRBJ1-1. The CDR3 adds up to 12 amino acids, both ends counted. Germline V CDR1 and CDR2: LGHDT, YNNKEL (reference sequence). This CDR3 is CASSQGTFGAFF.

This clone has a single count. This sequence joins TRBV2 and TRBJ1-1; 8 positions match TRBD1. V trimming: 6 bases; J trimming: 1 base; junction bases outside the gene matches: 1. The CDR3 is made up of 13 amino acids. Germline V gene lookup returns CDR1 SNHLY and CDR2 FYNNEI. CDR3 DNA sequence: TGTGCCAGCAGCGACAGGGGGAACACTGAAGCTTTCTTT. Translation: CASSDRGNTEAFF.

The V and J genes are TRBV5-4 and TRBJ2-5; D might be TRBD1 (7 bases). CDR3 length equals 15 residues. Germline V gene sequence: CDR1 SGHNT, CDR2 YYREEE (reference sequence). V was clipped by 6 bases and J by 5 bases, with 20 bases between them. CDR3 residues: CASTGGTVNMETQYF. CDR3 bases: TGTGCCAGCACCGGAGGGACAGTTAATATGGAGACCCAGTACTTC.

This clone showed up just a few times. The V gene is TRBV5-1, the J gene TRBJ1-4, with a tentative D call TRBD1 (5 bases). This CDR3 region has 16 residues. V lost 4 bases and J lost 7, with 20 bases in between. The germline CDR1 and CDR2 sequences are SGHRS and YFSETQ. The CDR3 bases are TGCGCCAGCAGCCAGACCCTGGGGAGGGGAAGTGAAAAACTGTTTTTT. It is translated as CASSQTLGRGSEKLFF.

The chain is built from TRBV18 and TRBJ2-2; 7 bases agree with TRBD1. The CDR3 consists of 16 residues. The V gene's germline CDR1 is KGHSH and CDR2 LQKENI. Germline trimming cut 2 bases from V and 1 base from J; bases unmatched to any gene: 4. CDR3 region: CASSPSGGWNTGELFF. CDR3 in DNA: TGTGCCAGCTCACCATCAGGGGGTTGGAACACCGGGGAGCTGTTTTTT. Complete variable domain (other parts from reference TRBV18 and TRBJ2-2): NAGVMQNPRHLVRRRGQEARLRCSPMKGHSHVYWYRQLPEEGLKFMVYLQKENIIDESGMPKERFSAEFPKEGPSILRIQQVVRGDSAAYFCASSPSGGWNTGELFFGEGSRLTVL.

This chain connects TRBV24-1 to TRBJ2-2; weak D call: TRBD2 (6 bases). This CDR3 has 15 residues. Germline loops: CDR1 KGHDR, CDR2 SFDVKD. V lost 4 bases, J lost 4 bases, and 12 bases lay in between. In nucleotides, the CDR3 is TGTGCCACCAGTGACCCCGGGACTCTCACCGGGGAGCTGTTTTTT. This sequence encodes CATSDPGTLTGELFF.

V and J are TRBV7-9 and TRBJ1-4; 8 nucleotides line up with TRBD1. V dropped 3 bases and J dropped 3; count of bases not matched to a gene: 6. Germline V gives CDR1 SEHNR, CDR2 FQNEAQ (reference sequence). The CDR3 runs to 16 residues. CDR3 nucleotides: TGTGCCAGCAGCTTGGTCGGACAGGGCGCTAATGAAAAACTGTTTTTT. Translation gives CASSLVGQGANEKLFF.

The chain links TRBV7-9 to TRBJ2-2; 10 positions agree with TRBD2. This CDR3 comprises 15 residues. V lost 8 bases and J lost 3; bases outside the gene matches: 6. Germline CDR1 SEHNR, CDR2 FQNEAQ (reference sequence). Here the CDR3 reads CASDPGLADTGELFF. CDR3 nucleotide sequence: TGTGCCAGCGACCCCGGACTAGCGGACACCGGGGAGCTGTTTTTT.

The chain links TRBV30 to TRBJ1-2; D is ambiguous. The CDR3 has 12 residues. The germline CDR1 and CDR2 sequences are GTSNPN and SVGIG (reference sequence). Between the trimmed V and J ends, which lost 3 bases and 8 bases, there was a span of 13 bases. The DNA of the CDR3 is TGTGCCTGGAGCGCCAGAGGGCAAGGCTACACCTTC. This encodes CAWSARGQGYTF. Supplemented by reference TRBV30 and TRBJ1-2, the full variable domain reads SQTIHQWPATLVQPVGSPLSLECTVEGTSNPNLYWYRQAAGRGLQLLFYSVGIGQISSEVPQNLSASRPQDRQFILSSKKLLLSDSGFYLCAWSARGQGYTFGSGTRLTVV.

J is TRBJ1-1 and V is TRBV6-5; D gene unclear. V was pared by 6 bases and J by 6 bases, with 11 bases between. Germline V CDR1 and CDR2: MNHEY, SVGAGI. CDR3 length: 12 amino acids. The CDR3 DNA reads as TGTGCCAGCAGCTTAACCGGGGCTGAAGCTTTCTTT. Translating gives CASSLTGAEAFF.

The gene calls are TRBV7-9 and TRBJ2-3; tentative D call: TRBD2 (6 bases). The germline V gene encodes CDR1 SEHNR and CDR2 FQNEAQ (reference sequence). V shed 3 bases and J shed 5 bases, with 15 bases lying between them. This CDR3 is built from 15 residues. The CDR3 coding sequence is TGTGCCAGCAGCTTGACGGCGGGGTTGGTAGATACGCAGTATTTT. As protein: CASSLTAGLVDTQYF.

Regarding this clone: Germline is not matched at one junction end, which may reflect a read error. This chain links TRBV7-9 with TRBJ1-2; 12 bases match TRBD1. This CDR3 spans 16 amino acids. Germline V gene lookup returns CDR1 SEHNR and CDR2 FQNEAQ (reference sequence). CDR3 amino acids: CASSRGGQGANYGYTF. The CDR3 region has the DNA TGTGCCAGCAGCCGAGGGGGACAGGGGGCTAATTATGGCTACACCTTC.

The genes are TRBV4-1 and TRBJ1-1; 7 positions match TRBD1. The germline V gene encodes CDR1 MGHRA and CDR2 YSYEKL. The CDR3 contains 14 residues. Trimming at V came to 2 bases and at J to 3 bases, leaving 3 bases not matched to a gene. The CDR3 region is CASSQPDRDTEAFF. The CDR3, as DNA: TGCGCCAGCAGCCAACCCGACAGGGACACTGAAGCTTTCTTT.

This chain connects TRBV29-1 to TRBJ2-1, with a tentative D call TRBD2 (5 bases). V lost 4 bases and J 5 bases, leaving 15 bases between the germline ends. Per the germline V gene, CDR1 is SQVTM and CDR2 is ANQGSEA. This CDR3 has 14 residues. CDR3 sequence: CSVALLTLDNEQFF. The CDR3 DNA is TGCAGCGTTGCCCTCTTGACACTAGACAATGAGCAGTTCTTC.

This clone was seen more than once but under ten times. This rearrangement joins TRBV12-3 or TRBV12-4 to TRBJ2-2; 7 positions agree with TRBD1. The CDR3 is 13 amino acids. CDR3 sequence (DNA): TGTGCGACCGGGGACAGGAACACCGGGGAGCTGTTTTTT. This sequence encodes CATGDRNTGELFF.

This clone appeared once. The chain links TRBV6-5 to TRBJ1-2; 8 nucleotides line up with TRBD1. CDR3 length: 15 amino acids. Germline trimming cut 6 bases from V and 2 bases from J; bases unmatched to any gene: 8. Germline-derived CDR1 and CDR2 are MNHEY and SVGAGI. The CDR3 here is CASRDRVVANYGYTF. In DNA form, the CDR3 reads TGTGCCAGCAGGGACAGGGTAGTAGCGAACTATGGCTACACCTTC.

This chain joins TRBV9 and TRBJ1-4; D gene unclear. This CDR3 region has 15 residues. The germline gives CDR1 SGDLS, CDR2 YYNGEE. Trimming shortened V by 0 bases and J by 3 bases, and 9 bases separated the two germline ends. For the CDR3, the DNA is TGTGCCAGCAGCGTAGGAGGTAGTGCTAATGAAAAACTGTTTTTT. Residues: CASSVGGSANEKLFF.

V gene TRBV5-5 combines with J gene TRBJ1-2, with D perhaps TRBD1 (5 bases). The CDR3 loop spans 13 amino acids. The V gene's germline CDR1 is SGHKS and CDR2 YYEKEE (reference sequence). V was shortened by 0 bases and J by 3 bases, with 6 bases between the two germline ends. CDR3 in DNA: TGTGCCAGCAGCTTGGCGGGGGACTATGGCTACACCTTC. It codes for CASSLAGDYGYTF.

This chain uses TRBV6-2 or TRBV6-3 with TRBJ2-3; no clear D. The length of the CDR3 is 15 residues. Germline V CDR1 and CDR2: MNHEY, SVGEGT. The V end lost 2 bases, the J end lost 5 bases, and 14 bases lay between the germline ends. CDR3 DNA: TGTGCCAGCAGTTACCCTGGTGAGGCTTTAGATACGCAGTATTTT. Its protein product is CASSYPGEALDTQYF.

This clone was picked up one time. V is TRBV19 and J is TRBJ2-1; tentatively, D is TRBD2 (5 bases). This CDR3 is 13 amino acids long. V was pared by 1 base and J by 4 bases, with 5 bases between. CDR1 is LNHDA and CDR2 is SQIVND in the germline V gene (reference sequence). The CDR3 here is CASSIGTYNEQFF. In DNA form, the CDR3 reads TGTGCCAGTAGTATAGGGACTTACAATGAGCAGTTCTTC.

This clone is a singleton in its sample. The chain has TRBV3-1 (or the pseudogene TRBV3-2) and TRBJ1-5; 10 bases match TRBD1. Trimming removed 3 bases from V and 1 base from J; junction bases left unmatched: 0. The CDR3 sequence is 15 residues long. Germline CDR1 LGHDT, CDR2 YNNKEL (reference sequence). The CDR3 sequence is CASSQGQGSNQPQHF. The CDR3 DNA reads TGTGCCAGCAGCCAGGGACAGGGGAGCAATCAGCCCCAGCATTTT.

This sequence joins TRBV3-1 (or the pseudogene TRBV3-2) and TRBJ1-6, with D possibly being TRBD1 (6 bases). This CDR3 spans 14 amino acids. Germline CDR1 LGHDT, CDR2 YNNKEL (reference sequence). The germline V and J ends were trimmed by 2 bases and 7 bases, with 9 bases remaining between them. The CDR3 coding sequence is TGTGCCAGCAGCCAATTAACAGGGAATTCACCCCTCCACTTT. Protein: CASSQLTGNSPLHF.

This clone is a singleton in its sample. The V call is TRBV6-6, the J call TRBJ2-7; 9 bases are shared with TRBD1. The CDR3 runs to 14 residues. With V trimmed by 0 bases and J by 5 bases, 2 bases remained unmatched. Germline CDR1 and CDR2: MNHNY and SVGAGI (reference sequence). The CDR3: CASSYSGTGNEQYV. The CDR3 coding sequence is TGTGCCAGCAGTTACTCTGGGACAGGGAACGAGCAGTACGTC.

V is TRBV29-1 and J is TRBJ1-4, with a tentative D call TRBD1 (6 bases). Germline V CDR1 and CDR2: SQVTM, ANQGSEA. The V and J ends lost 4 bases and 3 bases respectively, with 9 bases between them. This CDR3 contains 13 residues. CDR3 sequence: CSVGGRANEKLFF. The CDR3 nucleotides are TGCAGCGTTGGGGGGCGAGCTAATGAAAAACTGTTTTTT.

The V gene is TRBV3-1 (or the pseudogene TRBV3-2), the J gene TRBJ1-1; a possible D gene is TRBD1 (5 bases). Between the trimmed V and J ends, which lost 5 bases and 1 base, there was a span of 8 bases. There are 13 residues in the CDR3. CDR1 and CDR2 from the germline V gene are LGHDT and YNNKEL (reference sequence). The chain's CDR3 is CASSFRENTEAFF. The CDR3 nucleotides are TGTGCCAGCAGCTTCAGGGAGAACACTGAAGCTTTCTTT.

The genes are TRBV5-6 and TRBJ1-2; D possibly corresponds to TRBD1 (6 bases). Germline V gene sequence: CDR1 SGHDT, CDR2 YYEEEE. The V gene lost 4 bases and the J gene lost 2 bases, with 15 bases spanning the gap. The CDR3 covers 15 residues. The DNA of the CDR3 is TGTGCCAGCAGCCTGAGACAGGACAAAAACTATGGCTACACCTTC. Its protein product is CASSLRQDKNYGYTF. Based on the CDR3 plus reference TRBV5-6 and TRBJ1-2, the full variable domain is DAGVTQSPTHLIKTRGQQVTLRCSPKSGHDTVSWYQQALGQGPQFIFQYYEEEERQRGNFPDRFSGHQFPNYSSELNVNALLLGDSALYLCASSLRQDKNYGYTFGSGTRLTVV.

This chain links TRBV12-5 with TRBJ1-1; D is ambiguous. Germline lookup yields CDR1 LGHNT and CDR2 FRNRAP. There are 14 residues in the CDR3. V lost 6 bases to trimming and J lost 4 bases, with 15 bases between them. In DNA, the CDR3 is TGTGCTAGTGGCCCCCAAGCTCGAAGCACTGAAGCTTTCTTT. It translates to CASGPQARSTEAFF.